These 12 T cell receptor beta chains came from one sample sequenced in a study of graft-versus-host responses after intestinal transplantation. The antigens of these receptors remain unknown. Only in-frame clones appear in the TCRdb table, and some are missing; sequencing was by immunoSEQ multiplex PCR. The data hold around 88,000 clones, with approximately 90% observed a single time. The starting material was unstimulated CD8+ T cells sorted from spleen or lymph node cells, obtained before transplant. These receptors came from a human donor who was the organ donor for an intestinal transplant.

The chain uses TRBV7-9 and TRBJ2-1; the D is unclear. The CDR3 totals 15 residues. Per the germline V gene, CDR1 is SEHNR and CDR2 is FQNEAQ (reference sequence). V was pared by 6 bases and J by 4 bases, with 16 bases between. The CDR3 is CASRSGSLGYNEQFF. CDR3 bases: TGTGCCAGCAGGTCAGGATCCCTGGGGTACAATGAGCAGTTCTTC.

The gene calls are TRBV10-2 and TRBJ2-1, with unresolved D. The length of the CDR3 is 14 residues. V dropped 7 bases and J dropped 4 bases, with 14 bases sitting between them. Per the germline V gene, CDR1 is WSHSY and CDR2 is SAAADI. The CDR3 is CASTHPLGYNEQFF. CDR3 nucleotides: TGCGCCAGCACCCATCCACTTGGTTACAATGAGCAGTTCTTC.

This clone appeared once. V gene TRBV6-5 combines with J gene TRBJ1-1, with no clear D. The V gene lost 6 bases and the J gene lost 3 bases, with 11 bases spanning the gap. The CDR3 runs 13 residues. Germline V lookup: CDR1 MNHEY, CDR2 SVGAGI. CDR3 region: CASSLRVDTEAFF. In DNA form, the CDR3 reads TGTGCCAGCAGCTTAAGGGTGGACACTGAAGCTTTCTTT.

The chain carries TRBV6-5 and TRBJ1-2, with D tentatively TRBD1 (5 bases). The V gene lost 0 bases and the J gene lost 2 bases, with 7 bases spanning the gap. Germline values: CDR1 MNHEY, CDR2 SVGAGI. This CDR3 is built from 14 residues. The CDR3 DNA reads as TGTGCCAGCAGTTACTCGGCAGGGAACTATGGCTACACCTTC. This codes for CASSYSAGNYGYTF.

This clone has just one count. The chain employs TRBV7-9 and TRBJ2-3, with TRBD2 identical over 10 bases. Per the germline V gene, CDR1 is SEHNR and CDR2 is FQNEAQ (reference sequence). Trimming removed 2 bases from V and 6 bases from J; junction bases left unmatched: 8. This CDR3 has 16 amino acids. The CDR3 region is CASSLNQREGSDTQYF. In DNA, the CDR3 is TGTGCCAGCAGCTTAAATCAGCGGGAGGGCTCGGATACGCAGTATTTT. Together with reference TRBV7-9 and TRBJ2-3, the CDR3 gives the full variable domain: DTGVSQNPRHKITKRGQNVTFRCDPISEHNRLYWYRQTLGQGPEFLTYFQNEAQLEKSRLLSDRFSAERPKGSFSTLEIQRTEQGDSAMYLCASSLNQREGSDTQYFGPGTRLTVL.

In nucleotides, the CDR3 is TGTGCCAGCAGCGTAGCTACAGCGGGGTACAATGAGCAGTTCTTC. It yields the protein CASSVATAGYNEQFF. The chain combines TRBV9 with TRBJ2-1, with 7 nucleotides matching TRBD2. V trimming: 0 bases; J trimming: 4 bases; junction bases outside the gene matches: 4. The length of the CDR3 is 15 residues. Germline V CDR1 and CDR2: SGDLS, YYNGEE. Complete variable domain (other parts from reference TRBV9 and TRBJ2-1): DSGVTQTPKHLITATGQRVTLRCSPRSGDLSVYWYQQSLDQGLQFLIQYYNGEERAKGNILERFSAQQFPDLHSELNLSSLELGDSALYFCASSVATAGYNEQFFGPGTRLTVL.

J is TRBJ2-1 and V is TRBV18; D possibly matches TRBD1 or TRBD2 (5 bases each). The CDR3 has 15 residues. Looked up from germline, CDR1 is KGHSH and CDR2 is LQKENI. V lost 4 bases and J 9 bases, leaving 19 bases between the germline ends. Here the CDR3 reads CASSLPGTMPPEQFF. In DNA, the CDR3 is TGTGCCAGCTCACTACCGGGGACCATGCCGCCTGAGCAGTTCTTC.

The CDR3 loop is CASSNGVESSPLHF. The CDR3 DNA follows: TGTGCCAGCAGCAATGGGGTGGAATCCTCACCCCTCCACTTT. This chain links TRBV5-4 with TRBJ1-6; no reliable D call. The CDR3 extends over 14 amino acids. Germline values: CDR1 SGHNT, CDR2 YYREEE (reference sequence). V was cut by 4 bases and J by 10 bases, with 15 bases left in between.

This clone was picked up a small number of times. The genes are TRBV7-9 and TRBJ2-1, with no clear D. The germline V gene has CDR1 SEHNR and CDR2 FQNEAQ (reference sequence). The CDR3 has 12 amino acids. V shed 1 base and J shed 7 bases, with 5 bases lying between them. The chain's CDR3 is CASSLVGNEQFF. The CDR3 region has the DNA TGTGCCAGCAGCTTAGTAGGGAATGAGCAGTTCTTC.

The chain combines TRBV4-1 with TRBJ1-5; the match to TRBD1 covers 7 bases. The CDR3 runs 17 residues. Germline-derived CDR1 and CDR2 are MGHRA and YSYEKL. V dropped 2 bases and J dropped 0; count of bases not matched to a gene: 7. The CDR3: CASSQNIRGYSNQPQHF. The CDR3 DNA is TGCGCCAGCAGCCAAAACATCAGGGGGTATAGCAATCAGCCCCAGCATTTT.

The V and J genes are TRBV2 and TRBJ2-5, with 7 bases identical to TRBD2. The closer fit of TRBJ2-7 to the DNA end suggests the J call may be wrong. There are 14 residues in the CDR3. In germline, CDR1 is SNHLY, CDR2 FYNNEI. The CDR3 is CASSVYGGSYEQYF. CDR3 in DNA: TGTGCCAGCAGTGTCTACGGGGGGAGCTACGAGCAGTACTTC.

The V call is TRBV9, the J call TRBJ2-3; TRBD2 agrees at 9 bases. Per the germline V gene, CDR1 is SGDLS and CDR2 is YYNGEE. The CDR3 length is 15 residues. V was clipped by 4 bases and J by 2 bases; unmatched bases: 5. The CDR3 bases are TGTGCCAGCAGCCCTAGCGGGAACCCCACAGATACGCAGTATTTT. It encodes CASSPSGNPTDTQYF.